A single sample is the source of the 20 T cell receptor beta chains below, sequenced in a study of blood T cells in healthy people across ages. For the second PCR, which ran for 7 to 11 cycles, a sample-barcoded 5' primer and a J-beta primer mix were used. One entry per CDR3 protein results from TCRdb running MiXCR on the 5' RACE reads. The table shows 650,000 to 800,000 distinct CDR3 sequences, with under 55% occurring only once. Material for sequencing was blood. Receptor source: a man aged 55 to 70 in good health.

This clonotype was seen at least ten times. Sequence at one end of the junction differs from germline and may be a read error. The chain recombines TRBV7-2 with TRBJ2-3, with TRBD1 identical over 10 bases. Germline-derived CDR1 and CDR2 are SGHTA and FQGNSA. CDR3 length: 16 amino acids. CDR3 DNA sequence: TGCGCCAGCAGCTTGGGGACAGGGGCTAGCACAGATACGCAGTATTTT. Amino acids: CASSLGTGASTDTQYF.

This clonotype was counted a few times. The gene calls are TRBV29-1 and TRBJ1-1, with 7 nucleotides matching TRBD1. The CDR3 totals 14 residues. From germline, CDR1 is SQVTM and CDR2 ANQGSEA. The junction had 7 bases not matched to a gene; V was cut back by 5 bases and J by 1 base. The CDR3 here is CSVLPGTENTEAFF. DNA for the CDR3: TGCAGCGTTCTCCCCGGGACAGAGAACACTGAAGCTTTCTTT.

The count of this clonotype is one. The chain has TRBV11-3 and TRBJ2-1, with TRBD1 identical over 7 bases. Germline-derived CDR1 and CDR2 are SGHNT and YENEEA. The length of the CDR3 is 17 residues. V was clipped by 1 base and J by 13 bases; unmatched bases: 19. Here the CDR3 DNA reads TGTGCCAGCAGCTTAGGAAGCCGGGACAGAGTCCAAGAGACCCAGTTCTTC. Encoded protein: CASSLGSRDRVQETQFF.

The rearrangement uses TRBV20-1 and TRBJ2-6, with D perhaps matching TRBD1 (6 bases). The CDR3 runs 16 residues. Trimming left V 3 bases short and J 2 bases short, with 14 bases between. Germline-derived CDR1 and CDR2 are DFQATT and SNEGSKA (reference sequence). The CDR3 loop reads CSASPPTGPGANVLTF. As DNA, the CDR3 is TGCAGTGCTAGCCCCCCCACAGGGCCTGGGGCCAACGTCCTGACTTTC.

The rearrangement links TRBV6-2 or TRBV6-3 to TRBJ2-7; D remains unclear. The CDR3 is 13 amino acids. Germline CDR1 MNHEY, CDR2 SVGEGT. V lost 4 bases and J 0 bases, leaving 7 bases between the germline ends. The DNA of the CDR3 is TGTGCCAGCAGTTTTCTAAGCTCCTACGAGCAGTACTTC. This gives the protein CASSFLSSYEQYF.

The sample holds a few counts of this clonotype. V usage is TRBV5-1 and J usage is TRBJ2-5; D might be TRBD2 (6 bases). The closer fit of TRBJ2-7 to the DNA end suggests the J call may be wrong. Looked up from germline, CDR1 is SGHRS and CDR2 is YFSETQ. The CDR3 totals 14 residues. CDR3 bases: TGCGCCAGCAGCCCGGGGGTGAAGGGCAACGAGCAGTACTTC. Amino acid sequence: CASSPGVKGNEQYF.

This clonotype was counted between two and nine times. This rearrangement joins TRBV10-1 to TRBJ2-7, with D possibly TRBD1 on 6 matching bases. This CDR3 contains 12 residues. V was pared by 6 bases and J by 9 bases, with 15 bases between. CDR1 WNHNN and CDR2 SYGVQD come from the germline V gene (reference sequence). The CDR3 DNA reads TGCGCCAGCAGCCCGGGACATCTTGGGCAGTACTTC. Translation: CASSPGHLGQYF.

The chain has TRBV5-5 and TRBJ2-4, with D possibly matching TRBD1 (6 bases). This CDR3 contains 19 residues. Trimming took off 0 bases at V and 7 bases at J, with 26 bases between the two ends. Germline V gene sequence: CDR1 SGHKS, CDR2 YYEKEE (reference sequence). The CDR3 DNA follows: TGTGCCAGCAGCTTGGTGTTCTTTATTAGTGACCAGGGGCACAACATTCAGTACTTC. Protein sequence: CASSLVFFISDQGHNIQYF.

CDR3 in amino acids: CATSRGGRQGGETQYF. The CDR3 region has the DNA TGTGCCACCAGCAGAGGTGGGCGACAGGGAGGAGAGACCCAGTACTTC. The V call is TRBV15, the J call TRBJ2-5; maybe TRBD1 (7 bases). The length of the CDR3 is 16 residues. Germline lookup yields CDR1 LNHNV and CDR2 YYDKDF (reference sequence). V shed 1 base and J shed 4 bases, with 16 bases lying between them.

The chain has TRBV4-3 and TRBJ2-5; 12 nucleotides match TRBD1. Trimming cost V 0 bases and J 5 bases; bases outside gene matches: 19. CDR1 LGHNA and CDR2 YSLEER come from the germline V gene. This CDR3 region has 21 residues. CDR3 sequence reads: CASSQDGISWGTGGGGETQYF. The CDR3 nucleotides read TGCGCCAGCAGCCAAGATGGGATCTCGTGGGGGACAGGGGGCGGCGGGGAGACCCAGTACTTC.

This clonotype occurred a few times. This chain joins TRBV6-5 and TRBJ2-7, with a tentative D call TRBD2 (5 bases). There are 14 residues in the CDR3. Germline values: CDR1 MNHEY, CDR2 SVGAGI. Between the trimmed V and J ends, which lost 2 bases and 3 bases, there was a span of 11 bases. This CDR3 is CASSYEGGNYEQYF. CDR3 DNA: TGTGCCAGCAGTTACGAGGGTGGGAACTACGAGCAGTACTTC.

This clonotype was seen a few times. V usage is TRBV27 and J usage is TRBJ1-1; D uncertain. V lost 5 bases to trimming and J lost 1 base, with 11 bases between them. The CDR3 contains 14 residues. Germline values: CDR1 MNHEY, CDR2 SMNVEV (reference sequence). The chain's CDR3 is CASSPFLRNTEAFF. The CDR3 DNA reads TGTGCCAGCAGTCCCTTCTTAAGGAACACTGAAGCTTTCTTT.

This clonotype was seen ten or more times. CDR3 DNA: TGCAGCGTTGAAGTACGGGACAGGTCTGAGACCCAGTACTTC. Protein product: CSVEVRDRSETQYF. The V call is TRBV29-1, the J call TRBJ2-5, with 8 positions matching TRBD1. Trimming removed 1 base from V and 5 bases from J; junction bases left unmatched: 6. The CDR3 covers 14 residues. Germline-derived CDR1 and CDR2 are SQVTM and ANQGSEA.

The rearrangement joins TRBV7-2 to TRBJ2-1; perhaps TRBD1 as D (6 bases). The end of the DNA aligns better with TRBJ2-7, so the J call may be wrong. The CDR3 extends over 15 amino acids. CDR1 SGHTA and CDR2 FQGNSA come from the germline V gene. This CDR3 is CASSFQGIPYNEQYF. The CDR3 nucleotides read TGTGCCAGCAGCTTCCAGGGGATCCCCTACAATGAGCAGTACTTC.

This chain uses TRBV7-3 with TRBJ2-7; D is perhaps TRBD1 (7 bases). Trimming took 10 bases from V and 0 from J, leaving 22 bases between them. This CDR3 has 16 residues. Germline-derived CDR1 and CDR2 are SGHTA and FQGTGA. In DNA, the CDR3 is TGTGCCATATACCCGGTATCGCGGGACAGCTCCTACGAGCAGTACTTC. Translated: CAIYPVSRDSSYEQYF.

This clonotype turned up a few times. This chain links TRBV6-2 or TRBV6-3 with TRBJ2-3; possible D gene TRBD2, 6 bases. The germline CDR1 and CDR2 sequences are MNHEY and SVGEGT. Trimming removed 5 bases from V and 5 bases from J, with 17 bases in between. CDR3 length equals 15 residues. Written as DNA, the CDR3 is TGTGCCAGCAGTACCCCGCTAGCGTCGGGAGATACGCAGTATTTT. Amino acids: CASSTPLASGDTQYF.

This chain links TRBV12-3 or TRBV12-4 with TRBJ2-7; 7 bases match TRBD2. V lost 6 bases to trimming and J lost 3 bases; unmatched junction nucleotides: 8. CDR3 length: 14 residues. The CDR3 region is CASRGTGEGYEQYF. The CDR3 bases are TGTGCCAGCAGGGGGACGGGGGAGGGCTACGAGCAGTACTTC.

This clonotype was recorded a few times. This chain uses TRBV20-1 with TRBJ2-1; 8 bases line up with TRBD2. After removal of 6 bases from V and 6 bases from J, the junction contained 16 bases not matched to a gene. The CDR3 is made up of 16 amino acids. From germline, CDR1 is DFQATT and CDR2 SNEGSKA (reference sequence). CDR3 protein: CSAHGGALGPFNEQFF. The CDR3 DNA sequence: TGCAGTGCCCACGGGGGGGCTCTGGGACCCTTCAATGAGCAGTTCTTC.

The chain is built from TRBV7-2 and TRBJ2-5, with 8 bases that match TRBD2. CDR3 size: 13 residues. Unmatched junction bases numbered 2, after V lost 7 bases and J lost 1 base. Germline V lookup: CDR1 SGHTA, CDR2 FQGNSA. The CDR3 sequence is CASTGGAQETQYF. The DNA for the CDR3 is TGTGCCAGCACCGGGGGGGCCCAAGAGACCCAGTACTTC.

The gene calls are TRBV10-3 and TRBJ1-2, with D unclear. This CDR3 has 11 amino acids. The germline V gene encodes CDR1 ENHRY and CDR2 SYGVKD. V was cut by 7 bases and J by 4 bases, with 7 bases left in between. CDR3 bases: TGTGCCATCAAGCGTTTCTATGGCTACACCTTC. Translated, it gives CAIKRFYGYTF.